This is a list of T cell receptor beta chains from one sample in a study of cytomegalovirus exposure and HLA in healthy donors. The method was immunoSEQ multiplex PCR; TCRdb's version includes in-frame clones alone and lacks a portion of them. This table holds some 80,000 clones, 96% found once. The sample comprised PBMCs. These receptors all stem from a young woman in good health and CMV-seronegative. Each CDR3 is given with its conserved first and last residue. A D gene is named only where the DNA matches it firmly.

TRBD1	TRBJ1-1	TRBV7-6	TGTGCCAGCAGCCCCGGGACAGCGAACACTGAAGCTTTCTTT	CASSPGTANTEAFF
NA	TRBJ2-7	TRBV7-9	TGTGCCAGCAGCAGCCACGAGCAGTACTTC	CASSSHEQYF
NA	TRBJ2-5	TRBV7-2	TGTGCCAGCAGCTTAGGGAGGGAAACCCAAGAGACCCAGTACTTC	CASSLGRETQETQYF
NA	TRBJ1-2	TRBV19	TGTGCCACCCTCCCCCAGGGTAGGAATGGCTACACCTTC	CATLPQGRNGYTF
NA	TRBJ1-5	TRBV15	TGTGCCACCAGCAGTGCACTTGGCAATCAGCCCCAGCATTTT	CATSSALGNQPQHF
NA	TRBJ1-3	TRBV5-1	TGCGCCAGCAGCTCCACAGGGTTAGTCGGTGGAAACACCATATATTTT	CASSSTGLVGGNTIYF
TRBD2	TRBJ2-7	TRBV6-1	TGTGCCAGGATACCGGGACTAGCGGGATCGGAGCAGTACTTC	CARIPGLAGSEQYF
NA	TRBJ2-6	TRBV30	TGTGCCTGGCAGCGGAGCTCTGGGGCCAACGTCCTGACTTTC	CAWQRSSGANVLTF
TRBD1	TRBJ1-4	TRBV19	TGTGCCAGTAGATTACCGGGACAGGGAGATGAAAAACTGTTTTTT	CASRLPGQGDEKLFF
NA	TRBJ1-2	TRBV7-6	TGTGCCAGCAGCTTAGAAGAGGGTAACTATGGCTACACCTTC	CASSLEEGNYGYTF
NA	TRBJ2-3	TRBV28	TGTGCCAGCAGTTTCATAAGCGGCACAGATACGCAGTATTTT	CASSFISGTDTQYF